Below are 20 T cell receptor beta chains sequenced from a single sample in a study of cytomegalovirus exposure and HLA in healthy donors. Primers included in the PCR were 60 Vbeta and 13 Jbeta primers. Clones were read by immunoSEQ multiplex PCR, and TCRdb kept only the in-frame ones, dropping some. This sample has more than 70,000 clones; about 67% occur once, and the top ten carry 7.6%. What was sequenced was PBMCs. These receptor sequences come from a man aged 35 to 55 in good health and CMV-seropositive.

CDR3: CASSQIRQGGTEAFF. The CDR3 coding sequence is TGCGCCAGCAGCCAAATAAGACAGGGTGGCACTGAAGCTTTCTTT. The J gene is TRBJ1-1, the V gene TRBV4-1; 7 nucleotides line up with TRBD1. The CDR3 is 15 residues long. Germline CDR1 reads MGHRA; CDR2 reads YSYEKL. Germline trimming cut 2 bases from V and 4 bases from J; bases unmatched to any gene: 7.

V and J are TRBV5-1 and TRBJ1-4; tentative D call: TRBD1 (6 bases). Trimming pared 0 bases from V and 4 bases from J, leaving 10 bases between. The CDR3 runs 15 residues. Per the germline V gene, CDR1 is SGHRS and CDR2 is YFSETQ. For the CDR3, the DNA is TGCGCCAGCAGCTTGGCCGGACAGCTTAATGAAAAACTGTTTTTT. Translating it yields CASSLAGQLNEKLFF.

The chain is built from TRBV5-6 and TRBJ1-3; D is unclear. CDR3 size: 13 residues. CDR1 and CDR2 from the germline V gene are SGHDT and YYEEEE. V gave up 1 base and J gave up 3 bases, with 5 bases separating them. The CDR3 here is CASSLNSGNTIYF. The CDR3 bases are TGTGCCAGCAGCTTGAACAGTGGAAACACCATATATTTT.

In regard to this clone: This may arise from a read error, as a much more abundant clone is one base away. Other DNA sequences in this specimen translate into the identical CDR3. This chain uses TRBV5-6 with TRBJ2-7; 8 bases match TRBD2. Germline values: CDR1 SGHDT, CDR2 YYEEEE. The junction had 3 bases not matched to a gene; V was cut back by 2 bases and J by 2 bases. The CDR3 has 14 amino acids. CDR3 in DNA: TGTGCCAGCAGCTTCCCGGGACTAGCCTACGAGCAGTACTTC. Amino acids: CASSFPGLAYEQYF.

CDR3: CASSPNEGTEAFF. DNA for the CDR3: TGTGCCAGCTCACCAAACGAGGGCACTGAAGCTTTCTTT. This chain links TRBV18 with TRBJ1-1; D is undetermined. Germline V gene lookup returns CDR1 KGHSH and CDR2 LQKENI. Trimming pared 2 bases from V and 4 bases from J, leaving 8 bases between. This CDR3 comprises 13 residues.

V is TRBV15 and J is TRBJ2-7, with 9 nucleotides matching TRBD1. V was pared by 0 bases and J by 5 bases, with 5 bases of the junction left unmatched. Looked up from germline, CDR1 is LNHNV and CDR2 is YYDKDF (reference sequence). CDR3 length equals 15 residues. DNA for the CDR3: TGTGCCACCAGCAGAGACCGACAGGGGGGGGACGAGCAGTACTTC. It translates to CATSRDRQGGDEQYF.

This clone has only a few counts. CDR3 DNA: TGTGCCAGCACCTCTGCGGGGATCACAGATACGCAGTATTTT. It codes for CASTSAGITDTQYF. The chain combines TRBV6-5 with TRBJ2-3; a weak D match, TRBD2 (6 bases). From germline, CDR1 is MNHEY and CDR2 SVGAGI. Trimming stripped 7 bases from V and 2 bases from J, with 13 bases between. The CDR3 is 14 amino acids.

CDR3 loop: CASSRQGNTNEKLFF. DNA of the CDR3: TGTGCCAGTAGCAGACAGGGGAACACTAATGAAAAACTGTTTTTT. The chain employs TRBV19 and TRBJ1-4, with TRBD1 matching over 8 bases. J gave up 2 bases and V 6 bases, and 5 bases lay outside the gene matches. Germline CDR1 is LNHDA and CDR2 is SQIVND (reference sequence). The CDR3 is 15 residues long.

The chain is built from TRBV5-4 and TRBJ2-7; possible D gene TRBD2, 6 bases. Trimming removed 4 bases from V and 2 bases from J, with 16 bases in between. Germline assignment: CDR1 SGHNT and CDR2 YYREEE (reference sequence). The CDR3 runs 15 residues. The DNA of the CDR3 is TGTGCCAGCAGCGATGTGGAGGGGTCAACCTACGAGCAGTACTTC. Translating gives CASSDVEGSTYEQYF.

This clone has a handful of counts. The chain couples TRBV27 to TRBJ1-1; D might be TRBD1 (6 bases). Germline V gene data show CDR1 as MNHEY and CDR2 as SMNVEV (reference sequence). The CDR3 extends over 15 amino acids. The germline V and J ends were trimmed by 3 bases and 5 bases, with 16 bases remaining between them. The CDR3 loop reads CASSFRSPGQTEAFF. The CDR3 coding sequence is TGTGCCAGCAGTTTCCGCTCCCCGGGACAAACTGAAGCTTTCTTT.

This rearrangement joins TRBV7-8 to TRBJ2-2, with 7 nucleotides matching TRBD1. Losses at the gene ends were 5 bases for V and 4 bases for J; bases not matched to a gene: 13. Germline V CDR1 and CDR2: SGHVS, FQNEAQ. CDR3 length: 17 amino acids. The CDR3 nucleotides read TGTGCCAGCAGCCTCCAGCGGAACAGGGGTTCCACCGGGGAGCTGTTTTTT. It is translated as CASSLQRNRGSTGELFF.

A few counts support this clone. The gene calls are TRBV25-1 and TRBJ1-2; D ambiguous. The CDR3 sequence is 13 residues long. V lost 4 bases and J lost 8, with 14 bases in between. Germline V gives CDR1 MGHDK, CDR2 SYGVNS. CDR3 bases: TGTGCCAGCAGTGGACCGGGTGAATCGGGCTACACCTTC. It codes for CASSGPGESGYTF.

The chain combines TRBV30 with TRBJ2-2; D is possibly TRBD1 (5 bases). The CDR3 covers 17 residues. Germline V gives CDR1 GTSNPN, CDR2 SVGIG (reference sequence). V lost 4 bases to trimming and J lost 5 bases, with 23 bases between them. Written as DNA, the CDR3 is TGTGCCTGGACCCCCCGGCACTCAGGGATAGGGACCGGGGAGCTGTTTTTT. Protein product: CAWTPRHSGIGTGELFF.

This clone has a handful of counts. The genes are TRBV19 and TRBJ2-7; 12 bases are shared with TRBD2. Trimming at V came to 0 bases and at J to 5 bases, leaving 5 bases not matched to a gene. CDR1 and CDR2 (germline): LNHDA, SQIVND (reference sequence). This CDR3 is 16 amino acids long. The CDR3 DNA follows: TGTGCCAGTAGTATAGATGGAGCTAGCGGGGGGGACGAGCAGTACTTC. Translating gives CASSIDGASGGDEQYF.

In its sample, this clone was seen once. The rearrangement links TRBV25-1 to TRBJ1-4, with 7 bases lining up with TRBD1. V trimming: 4 bases; J trimming: 7 bases; junction bases outside the gene matches: 9. This CDR3 contains 15 residues. Germline V gene data show CDR1 as MGHDK and CDR2 as SYGVNS. The CDR3 coding sequence is TGTGCCAGCAGTGCCTCGACAGGGCTACGTGAAAAACTGTTTTTT. Amino acid sequence: CASSASTGLREKLFF.

The chain couples TRBV27 to TRBJ1-2; a possible D gene is TRBD1 (6 bases). Trimming removed 5 bases from V and 4 bases from J, with 14 bases in between. The CDR3 totals 14 residues. The germline gives CDR1 MNHEY, CDR2 SMNVEV (reference sequence). CDR3 sequence: CASSPLQGIYGYTF. DNA for the CDR3: TGTGCCAGCAGTCCATTACAGGGAATCTATGGCTACACCTTC.

This clone came up once. The rearrangement links TRBV6-5 to TRBJ1-5; D is uncertain. CDR1 is MNHEY and CDR2 is SVGAGI in the germline V gene. This CDR3 has 14 residues. V was shortened by 2 bases and J by 2 bases, with 7 bases between the two germline ends. The CDR3 region has the DNA TGTGCCAGCAGTTACGAGGCTGGCAATCAGCCCCAGCATTTT. The encoded protein is CASSYEAGNQPQHF.

The chain couples TRBV5-4 to TRBJ1-1; TRBD1 aligns across 7 bases. This CDR3 comprises 14 residues. CDR1 and CDR2 from the germline V gene are SGHNT and YYREEE (reference sequence). V lost 4 bases to trimming and J lost 4 bases; unmatched junction nucleotides: 7. The CDR3 nucleotides are TGTGCCAGCAGCCCGAGGGGGCTGGGCACTGAAGCTTTCTTT. Its protein is CASSPRGLGTEAFF.

The V gene is TRBV6-5, the J gene TRBJ1-5; D unresolved. The CDR3 totals 15 residues. The germline V and J ends were trimmed by 6 bases and 5 bases, with 17 bases remaining between them. Germline V CDR1 and CDR2: MNHEY, SVGAGI. The chain's CDR3 is CASSPGYGGDQPQHF. The DNA of the CDR3 is TGTGCCAGCAGCCCCGGGTACGGCGGCGATCAGCCCCAGCATTTT.

The chain recombines TRBV28 with TRBJ2-1, with 11 bases identical to TRBD2. Trimming cost V 5 bases and J 4 bases; bases outside gene matches: 7. CDR1 and CDR2 (germline): MDHEN, SYDVKM. CDR3 length equals 16 residues. The CDR3 sequence: CASSRRTSGWYNEQFF. DNA of the CDR3: TGTGCCAGCAGTCGCAGGACTAGCGGGTGGTACAATGAGCAGTTCTTC. Full variable domain (rest looked up from reference TRBV28 and TRBJ2-1): DVKVTQSSRYLVKRTGEKVFLECVQDMDHENMFWYRQDPGLGLRLIYFSYDVKMKEKGDIPEGYSVSREKKERFSLILESASTNQTSMYLCASSRRTSGWYNEQFFGPGTRLTVL.